Below are 24 T cell receptor beta chains sequenced from a single sample in a study of CD8 T cells in ankylosing spondylitis. MiXCR, applied by TCRdb to the 5' RACE reads, yields one record per CDR3 protein. Here the sample spans 200,000 or so distinct CDR3 sequences, 15% to 20% being singletons. The sample was blood, either unsorted or a sorted T cell fraction (not recorded which). The receptors originated from a male donor under 35 with ankylosing spondylitis or in good health (not recorded which).

This clonotype was found many times. The CDR3 DNA is TGTGCCAGCAGCCAACCGGGACAGGGAAGGGCAGATACGCAGTATTTT. It translates to CASSQPGQGRADTQYF. The genes are TRBV14 and TRBJ2-3; TRBD1 agrees at 9 bases. Germline V gives CDR1 SGHDN, CDR2 FVKESK. The CDR3 totals 16 residues. The V and J ends lost 2 bases and 4 bases, in that order; junction bases with no gene match: 7.

The chain is built from TRBV6-5 and TRBJ2-1; 8 bases are a match to TRBD1. Unmatched junction bases numbered 1, after V lost 2 bases and J lost 4 bases. CDR3 length: 14 residues. Germline CDR1 MNHEY, CDR2 SVGAGI. As DNA, the CDR3 is TGTGCCAGCAGTTACAACAGGGGGTACAATGAGCAGTTCTTC. Its translation is CASSYNRGYNEQFF.

This clonotype has ten or more counts. The chain employs TRBV10-2 and TRBJ1-3, with D unresolved. V dropped 6 bases and J dropped 2 bases, with 11 bases sitting between them. Germline V gives CDR1 WSHSY, CDR2 SAAADI. The CDR3 consists of 14 residues. The CDR3 reads CASSSIVAGNTIYF. CDR3 bases: TGCGCCAGCAGCTCCATAGTCGCTGGAAACACCATATATTTT.

The chain carries TRBV29-1 and TRBJ1-1; D is ambiguous. The germline V and J ends were trimmed by 5 bases and 7 bases, with 2 bases remaining between them. Per germline, CDR1 SQVTM and CDR2 ANQGSEA. The CDR3 length is 8 residues. Written as DNA, the CDR3 is TGCAGCGTTCGTGAAGCTTTCTTT. Translated: CSVREAFF.

This clonotype came up many times. The rearrangement joins TRBV24-1 to TRBJ2-2; no clear D gene. Germline CDR1 and CDR2: KGHDR and SFDVKD. This CDR3 contains 14 residues. Deletions cut 9 bases from V and 0 bases from J, with 10 bases between. CDR3 coding DNA: TGTGCCACCCAAGACCTCGCGAACACCGGGGAGCTGTTTTTT. As protein: CATQDLANTGELFF.

This clonotype was recorded a few times. The CDR3 sequence: CSVESHNEQFF. The CDR3 DNA reads as TGCAGCGTGGAGTCCCACAATGAGCAGTTCTTC. The chain is built from TRBV29-1 and TRBJ2-1; D uncertain. Trimming removed 6 bases at V and 5 bases at J, with 8 bases between. This CDR3 is 11 amino acids long. In germline, CDR1 is SQVTM, CDR2 ANQGSEA.

In its sample, this clonotype was seen many times. This chain joins TRBV12-5 and TRBJ2-3; TRBD2 might be the D (5 bases). Trimming took off 7 bases at V and 1 base at J, with 15 bases between the two ends. Germline V CDR1 and CDR2: LGHNT, FRNRAP. The CDR3 is made up of 15 amino acids. This chain's CDR3 is CASAWVERGTDTQYF. CDR3 sequence (DNA): TGTGCTAGTGCCTGGGTAGAGAGGGGCACAGATACGCAGTATTTT. Looking up the rest from reference TRBV12-5 and TRBJ2-3 gives the full variable domain: DARVTQTPRHKVTEMGQEVTMRCQPILGHNTVFWYRQTMMQGLELLAYFRNRAPLDDSGMPKDRFSAEMPDATLATLKIQPSEPRDSAVYFCASAWVERGTDTQYFGPGTRLTVL.

This clonotype showed up just a few times. This chain connects TRBV9 to TRBJ2-5, with TRBD2 matching 8 bases. In germline, CDR1 is SGDLS, CDR2 YYNGEE. The V gene end was trimmed by 0 bases and the J gene end by 7 bases; junction bases not matched to a gene: 23. The CDR3 sequence is 20 residues long. The CDR3, as DNA: TGTGCCAGCAGCGTAGATTCCCCGGTCTTCACTAGCGGTGTCCCCGGGACCCAGTACTTC. Residues: CASSVDSPVFTSGVPGTQYF.

The chain has TRBV6-2 or TRBV6-3 and TRBJ2-3, with 10 positions matching TRBD2. Per germline, CDR1 MNHEY and CDR2 SVGEGT. The CDR3 runs 19 residues. V dropped 4 bases and J dropped 0; count of bases not matched to a gene: 13. This CDR3 is CASSLRRASGRESTDTQYF. CDR3 DNA: TGTGCCAGCAGTTTGAGACGTGCTAGCGGGAGAGAAAGCACAGATACGCAGTATTTT.

There are many counts of this clonotype. The rearrangement links TRBV24-1 to TRBJ2-1; perhaps TRBD2 as D (5 bases). Trimming removed 3 bases at V and 8 bases at J, with 13 bases between. Germline CDR1 and CDR2: KGHDR and SFDVKD. The CDR3 length is 14 residues. The CDR3 region is CATSDPGSGHEQFF. CDR3 nucleotide sequence: TGTGCCACCAGTGATCCGGGGTCCGGGCATGAGCAGTTCTTC.

The chain has TRBV30 and TRBJ2-7; 8 nucleotides agree with TRBD1. Trimming took 8 bases from V and 2 from J; bases not matched to a gene: 5. CDR3 length: 12 residues. Germline values: CDR1 GTSNPN, CDR2 SVGIG (reference sequence). The CDR3, as DNA: TGTGCCGGAGACAGGGGTCCCTACGAGCAGTACGTC. It is translated as CAGDRGPYEQYV.

This clonotype showed up many times. The chain carries TRBV12-3 or TRBV12-4 and TRBJ1-6; D is uncertain. Trimming took 6 bases from V and 0 from J, leaving 12 bases between them. The CDR3 contains 16 residues. CDR3 loop: CASSPGESSYNSPLHF. The CDR3 region has the DNA TGTGCCAGCAGCCCCGGGGAGAGCTCCTATAATTCACCCCTCCACTTT.

The chain employs TRBV20-1 and TRBJ2-7; D is unclear. The CDR3 runs to 15 residues. From germline, CDR1 is DFQATT and CDR2 SNEGSKA (reference sequence). V lost 4 bases to trimming and J lost 7 bases, with 23 bases between them. For the CDR3, the DNA is TGCAGTGCTAAGTTAGACCGCGTAGGTCCCAAGGAGCAGTACTTC. Its translation: CSAKLDRVGPKEQYF.

This clonotype was seen repeatedly, ten times or more. V gene TRBV6-1 combines with J gene TRBJ2-1, with TRBD2 matching 9 bases. The germline CDR1 and CDR2 sequences are MNHNS and SASEGT. The junction had 7 bases not matched to a gene; V was cut back by 2 bases and J by 8 bases. The CDR3 totals 15 residues. DNA for the CDR3: TGTGCCAGCAGTGAACCCATGCTAGCGGGATATGAGCAGTTCTTC. Translation: CASSEPMLAGYEQFF.

The genes are TRBV5-5 and TRBJ2-2; D unclear. The CDR3 has 14 residues. Trimming stripped 0 bases from V and 0 bases from J, with 3 bases between. Germline values: CDR1 SGHKS, CDR2 YYEKEE (reference sequence). CDR3 residues: CASSLVANTGELFF. As DNA, the CDR3 is TGTGCCAGCAGCTTGGTGGCGAACACCGGGGAGCTGTTTTTT.

Ten or more counts support this clonotype. The rearrangement links TRBV18 to TRBJ2-1; 10 bases align to TRBD2. The length of the CDR3 is 14 residues. In germline, CDR1 is KGHSH, CDR2 LQKENI. V lost 3 bases to trimming and J lost 5 bases; unmatched junction nucleotides: 1. The CDR3: CASSPLAGDNEQFF. DNA of the CDR3: TGTGCCAGCTCACCCCTAGCGGGGGACAATGAGCAGTTCTTC.

This clonotype was detected many times. V usage is TRBV6-5 and J usage is TRBJ2-1; possible D gene TRBD1, 5 bases. V dropped 1 base and J dropped 7 bases, with 14 bases sitting between them. The CDR3 covers 15 residues. CDR1 MNHEY and CDR2 SVGAGI come from the germline V gene. As DNA, the CDR3 is TGTGCCAGCAGTTACTTTGACAGCCGGAGTAATGAGCAGTTCTTC. The encoded protein is CASSYFDSRSNEQFF.

This chain links TRBV2 with TRBJ2-1, with D possibly called TRBD1 or TRBD2 (5 bases each). The V and J ends lost 6 bases and 5 bases respectively, with 11 bases between them. The CDR3 extends over 13 amino acids. Looked up from germline, CDR1 is SNHLY and CDR2 is FYNNEI. CDR3 coding DNA: TGTGCCAGCAGCGGGACCTACGACAATGAGCAGTTCTTC. Amino acids: CASSGTYDNEQFF.

The V call is TRBV5-4, the J call TRBJ2-5; D gene ambiguous. The ends were cut back, 1 base at V and 3 bases at J, with 10 bases in the middle. Per germline, CDR1 SGHNT and CDR2 YYREEE (reference sequence). The CDR3 spans 14 residues. CDR3 nucleotides: TGTGCCAGCAGCTTGCCACACCAAGAAGAGACCCAGTACTTC. Translation gives CASSLPHQEETQYF.

This clonotype was counted ten times or more. The chain joins TRBV29-1 to TRBJ2-7; D is unclear. CDR1 is SQVTM, CDR2 ANQGSEA, per germline. The germline V and J ends were trimmed by 3 bases and 3 bases, with 6 bases remaining between them. This CDR3 spans 11 amino acids. The CDR3 DNA is TGCAGCGTTGAGCACAACTACGAGCAGTACGTC. Translated: CSVEHNYEQYV.

The table lists this clonotype with many counts. This sequence joins TRBV25-1 and TRBJ2-2; 13 bases match TRBD2. Germline CDR1 MGHDK, CDR2 SYGVNS. After removal of 6 bases from V and 4 bases from J, the junction contained 5 bases not matched to a gene. The CDR3 has 16 amino acids. The CDR3 bases are TGTGCCAGCAGGAAGGGACTAGCGGGACTCACCGGGGAGCTGTTTTTT. Amino acids: CASRKGLAGLTGELFF.

This clonotype was seen a few times. The chain joins TRBV18 to TRBJ2-1; 13 bases match TRBD2. Germline V gene data show CDR1 as KGHSH and CDR2 as LQKENI. V gave up 6 bases and J gave up 8 bases; unmatched junction bases: 7. CDR3 size: 15 residues. For the CDR3, the DNA is TGTGCCAGCTCCCCCGGGACTAGCGGGACCTATGAGCAGTTCTTC. As protein: CASSPGTSGTYEQFF.

The chain employs TRBV30 and TRBJ1-5; possibly TRBD1 for D (6 bases). This CDR3 has 13 residues. Trimming left V 2 bases short and J 5 bases short, with 10 bases between. The germline V gene has CDR1 GTSNPN and CDR2 SVGIG (reference sequence). CDR3 in DNA: TGTGCCTGGAGTTCAGGGGCGGATCAGCCCCAGCATTTT. Protein: CAWSSGADQPQHF.

In its sample, this clonotype was seen a few times. V and J are TRBV10-3 and TRBJ1-4; D might be TRBD1 (6 bases). Germline assignment: CDR1 ENHRY and CDR2 SYGVKD. The CDR3 runs 13 residues. V dropped 11 bases and J dropped 5 bases, with 15 bases sitting between them. DNA of the CDR3: TGTGCCGCCCAGACAGGCGCGAATGAAAAACTGTTTTTT. It is translated as CAAQTGANEKLFF.